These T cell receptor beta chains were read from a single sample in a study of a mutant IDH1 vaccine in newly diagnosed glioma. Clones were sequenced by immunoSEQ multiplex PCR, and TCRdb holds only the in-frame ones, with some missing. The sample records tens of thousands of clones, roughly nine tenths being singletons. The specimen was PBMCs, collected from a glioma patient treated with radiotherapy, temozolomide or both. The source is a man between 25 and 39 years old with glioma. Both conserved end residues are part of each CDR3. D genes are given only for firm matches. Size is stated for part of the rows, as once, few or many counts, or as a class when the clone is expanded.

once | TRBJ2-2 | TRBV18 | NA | TGTGCCAGCTCACTTACAGGGTTCGCGAACACCGGGGAGCTGTTTTTT | CASSLTGFANTGELFF
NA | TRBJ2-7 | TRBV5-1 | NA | TGCGCCAGCAGCCCGGGGACTGATCCCTACGAGCAGTACTTC | CASSPGTDPYEQYF
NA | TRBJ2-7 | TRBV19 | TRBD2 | TGTGCCAGTACTCCGGGGGGAGGGTTCCACGAGCAGTACTTC | CASTPGGGFHEQYF
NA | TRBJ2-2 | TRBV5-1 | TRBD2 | TGCGCCAGCAGCTTGGGAGCGGGGGACGGCGGGGAGCTGTTTTTT | CASSLGAGDGGELFF
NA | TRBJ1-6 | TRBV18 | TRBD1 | TGTGCCAGCTGGAGACAGGGGGCTCTACCCCTCCACTTT | CASWRQGALPLHF
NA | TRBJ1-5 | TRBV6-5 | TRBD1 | TGTGCCAGCAGTTACTCGTACAGGGGTAATCAGCCCCAGCATTTT | CASSYSYRGNQPQHF
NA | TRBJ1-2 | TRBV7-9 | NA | TGTGCCAGCAGCTTCGCAGGGAACTATGGCTACACCTTC | CASSFAGNYGYTF
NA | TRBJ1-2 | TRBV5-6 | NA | TGTGCCAGCAGCTTGGGGGGCCAATTCCCAGGCTACACCTTC | CASSLGGQFPGYTF
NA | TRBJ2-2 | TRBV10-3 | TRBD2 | TGTGCCATCACGGGGGCTAGCGGGAGGGCCGGGGCGAACACCGGGGAGCTGTTTTTT | CAITGASGRAGANTGELFF
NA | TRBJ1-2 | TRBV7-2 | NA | TGTGCCAGCAGCCATCCACTCTTAGAGGGAAGCTATGGCTACACCTTC | CASSHPLLEGSYGYTF